The TCR beta chain described here comes from a study of shared clonotypes between healthy human individuals. Across the study: A few men and a couple of women, aged 18 to 49, were donors.

To note about this clone: Its antigen is still unknown.

The CDR3 loop spans 15 amino acids. After removal of 7 bases from V and 6 bases from J, the junction contained 13 bases not matched to a gene. CDR1 is LNHDA and CDR2 is SQIVND in the germline V gene (reference sequence). Overall study findings and caveats: Around 5.4% of naive CD4 clonotypes were common to a handful of donors. Only blood underwent sampling, and tissue repertoires likely differ.

Every immunoSEQ plate was one replicate of a subset's evenly spread DNA. Repertoires were generated with immunoSEQ multiplex PCR, while TCRdb's copy carries only in-frame clones and drops some. Among 2 million to 2.5 million clones listed, 85% to 95% were seen once. The chain carries TRBV19 and TRBJ2-3; TRBD2 agrees at 7 bases. The sequenced material came from naive CD4+ T cells from PBMCs. Subset given: CD45RA+ positively selected. The TCR sequence derives from a man between 18 and 29 years old in good health. Some clones in this sample may be carry-over from other donors' samples. CDR3 nucleotides: TGTGCCAGTACCCTCGGCCCGGGGGGACGGGATACGCAGTATTTT. This codes for CASTLGPGGRDTQYF.